These 24 T cell receptor beta chains share one sample of origin, sequenced in a study of T cell responses to AZD1222 COVID-19 vaccine. TCRdb keeps only in-frame clones here, not all; method: immunoSEQ multiplex PCR. The sample carries under 150,000 clones, almost 85% recorded once. The sequenced sample was peripheral blood, obtained 28 days after the second dose of the MenACWY control vaccine. These receptors came from an adult who received the MenACWY meningococcal vaccine as a control.

This chain joins TRBV28 and TRBJ2-5; 11 bases are a match to TRBD2. The ends lost 4 bases at V and 7 bases at J; junction bases unmatched: 5. The CDR3 is 14 residues long. The germline V gene encodes CDR1 MDHEN and CDR2 SYDVKM. DNA of the CDR3: TGTGCCAGCAGTTACCTAGCGGGGGGAGGGACCCAGTACTTC. This translates into CASSYLAGGGTQYF.

For the CDR3, the DNA is TGTGCACCTCAATTGGGAGTGGGGCCCACTAATGAAAAACTGTTTTTT. This translates into CAPQLGVGPTNEKLFF. The rearrangement uses TRBV12-2 and TRBJ1-4. TRBV12-2 is noted as a pseudogene. The CDR3 loop spans 16 amino acids.

This chain connects TRBV20-1 to TRBJ2-7; no clear D gene. Looked up from germline, CDR1 is DFQATT and CDR2 is SNEGSKA (reference sequence). CDR3 length: 9 residues. Trimming shortened V by 5 bases and J by 6 bases, and 5 bases separated the two germline ends. In DNA, the CDR3 is TGCAGTGCTGCCTCCGAGCAGTACTTC. Protein: CSAASEQYF.

V usage is TRBV6-5 and J usage is TRBJ2-3; D not certain. The CDR3 totals 15 residues. V was trimmed by 0 bases and J by 4 bases, leaving 11 bases between them. Looked up from germline, CDR1 is MNHEY and CDR2 is SVGAGI. CDR3: CASSYSIAASDTQYF. The CDR3 bases are TGTGCCAGCAGTTACTCTATAGCCGCATCAGATACGCAGTATTTT.

The chain uses TRBV10-3 and TRBJ1-2, with D perhaps matching TRBD1 (6 bases). Germline lookup yields CDR1 ENHRY and CDR2 SYGVKD. The CDR3 has 13 amino acids. Trimming took 10 bases from V and 8 from J, leaving 20 bases between them. This CDR3 is CATRVGGAGGYTF. The CDR3 nucleotides are TGTGCCACCCGCGTGGGGGGCGCGGGAGGCTACACCTTC.

The chain combines TRBV4-1 with TRBJ1-5; 7 nucleotides match TRBD1. Looked up from germline, CDR1 is MGHRA and CDR2 is YSYEKL. With 3 bases clipped from V and 0 bases from J, the junction kept 5 bases outside the gene matches. The CDR3 is 16 residues long. CDR3 loop: CASSHLSGGSNQPQHF. CDR3 sequence (DNA): TGCGCCAGCAGCCATCTATCAGGGGGTAGCAATCAGCCCCAGCATTTT.

The chain employs TRBV18 and TRBJ1-3; D not resolved. The CDR3 consists of 14 residues. The V end lost 6 bases, the J end lost 0 bases, and 9 bases lay between the germline ends. Germline CDR1 reads KGHSH; CDR2 reads LQKENI. This CDR3 is CASSPPYSGNTIYF. For the CDR3, the DNA is TGTGCCAGCTCCCCCCCATACTCTGGAAACACCATATATTTT.

The chain joins TRBV2 to TRBJ2-1; D call uncertain. CDR1 and CDR2 from the germline V gene are SNHLY and FYNNEI. This CDR3 has 12 residues. Trimming took 6 bases from V and 7 from J, leaving 10 bases between them. The CDR3 DNA follows: TGTGCCAGCAGCCTCGTGGGTAATGAGCAGTTCTTC. It specifies CASSLVGNEQFF.

Here the CDR3 DNA reads TGTGCCAGCAACAGGGGCGGGGACTATGGCTACACCTTC. This translates into CASNRGGDYGYTF. The chain combines TRBV4-2 with TRBJ1-2; 7 bases agree with TRBD1. The CDR3 is 13 amino acids. Germline trimming cut 7 bases from V and 3 bases from J; bases unmatched to any gene: 5. Per germline, CDR1 LGHNA and CDR2 YNFKEQ.

The rearrangement links TRBV10-2 to TRBJ1-1, with a possible D match to TRBD1 (5 bases). CDR3 size: 16 residues. V lost 7 bases and J lost 1, with 19 bases in between. The germline CDR1 and CDR2 sequences are WSHSY and SAAADI. The CDR3 nucleotides are TGCGCCAGCATATCAGAGGGGTTTGGCACGAACACTGAAGCTTTCTTT. It encodes CASISEGFGTNTEAFF.

The chain combines TRBV5-1 with TRBJ1-1, with D unclear. V lost 0 bases, J lost 1 base, and 10 bases lay in between. The CDR3 is made up of 15 amino acids. Per the germline V gene, CDR1 is SGHRS and CDR2 is YFSETQ. CDR3 in amino acids: CASSLGGAGNTEAFF. The DNA for the CDR3 is TGCGCCAGCAGCTTGGGGGGTGCGGGGAACACTGAAGCTTTCTTT.

The chain employs TRBV18 and TRBJ2-5; 7 bases are a match to TRBD1. Germline lookup yields CDR1 KGHSH and CDR2 LQKENI. After removal of 0 bases from V and 5 bases from J, the junction contained 9 bases not matched to a gene. The CDR3 sequence is 16 residues long. The CDR3 nucleotides are TGTGCCAGCTCACCACCGGGCCAGGGGGAGACTGAGACCCAGTACTTC. Residues: CASSPPGQGETETQYF. The full variable domain, completed using reference TRBV18 and TRBJ2-5, is NAGVMQNPRHLVRRRGQEARLRCSPMKGHSHVYWYRQLPEEGLKFMVYLQKENIIDESGMPKERFSAEFPKEGPSILRIQQVVRGDSAAYFCASSPPGQGETETQYFGPGTRLLVL.

This clone was detected a few times. The chain recombines TRBV4-1 with TRBJ1-6; 9 nucleotides line up with TRBD1. There are 14 residues in the CDR3. The germline CDR1 and CDR2 sequences are MGHRA and YSYEKL. J gave up 8 bases and V 4 bases, and 3 bases lay outside the gene matches. The CDR3 loop is CASSPGTGYSPLHF. Written as DNA, the CDR3 is TGCGCCAGCAGCCCCGGGACAGGGTATTCACCCCTCCACTTT.

CDR3 amino acids: CASRTSQGTDTQYF. Here the CDR3 DNA reads TGTGCCAGCAGGACTAGCCAGGGGACAGATACGCAGTATTTT. V usage is TRBV2 and J usage is TRBJ2-3; tentative D call: TRBD2 (7 bases). This CDR3 is 14 amino acids long. V was pared by 6 bases and J by 3 bases, with 13 bases between. CDR1 and CDR2 (germline): SNHLY, FYNNEI.

The chain recombines TRBV6-5 with TRBJ2-1; D unclear. Trimming removed 7 bases at V and 5 bases at J, with 15 bases between. Germline V gene lookup returns CDR1 MNHEY and CDR2 SVGAGI. This CDR3 is 14 amino acids long. CDR3 bases: TGTGCCAGCACTATGGACCCAAGCGACAATGAGCAGTTCTTC. It encodes CASTMDPSDNEQFF.

CDR3 in DNA: TGCAGCGGTCTCGGGATGGCGGGGCCGGGCGATACGCAGTATTTT. This sequence encodes CSGLGMAGPGDTQYF. J is TRBJ2-3 and V is TRBV29-1, with D perhaps matching TRBD2 (6 bases). The V and J ends lost 7 bases and 6 bases respectively, with 23 bases between them. The CDR3 is made up of 15 amino acids. Germline V gene lookup returns CDR1 SQVTM and CDR2 ANQGSEA.

The V and J genes are TRBV7-2 and TRBJ2-6; D possibly corresponds to TRBD2 (5 bases). Trimming shortened V by 1 base and J by 4 bases, and 8 bases separated the two germline ends. CDR3 length: 15 residues. Germline loops: CDR1 SGHTA, CDR2 FQGNSA. In nucleotides, the CDR3 is TGTGCCAGCAGCTTAGGAGGGAGCGGGGCCAACGTCCTGACTTTC. This translates into CASSLGGSGANVLTF.

The chain is built from TRBV5-1 and TRBJ1-4; D ambiguous. Trimming stripped 2 bases from V and 8 bases from J, with 10 bases between. The CDR3 loop spans 13 amino acids. Germline V gives CDR1 SGHRS, CDR2 YFSETQ. CDR3 DNA sequence: TGCGCCAGCAGCTTAGGGCAGGAGGAAAAACTGTTTTTT. Protein product: CASSLGQEEKLFF. Based on the CDR3 plus reference TRBV5-1 and TRBJ1-4, the full variable domain is KAGVTQTPRYLIKTRGQQVTLSCSPISGHRSVSWYQQTPGQGLQFLFEYFSETQRNKGNFPGRFSGRQFSNSRSEMNVSTLELGDSALYLCASSLGQEEKLFFGSGTQLSVL.

The chain couples TRBV6-6 to TRBJ1-4; TRBD1 might be the D (6 bases). Germline V CDR1 and CDR2: MNHNY, SVGAGI (reference sequence). Deletions cut 1 base from V and 6 bases from J, with 15 bases between. CDR3 size: 16 residues. Here the CDR3 reads CASSYLGTWRDEKLFF. CDR3 in DNA: TGTGCCAGCAGTTACTTAGGGACATGGCGAGATGAAAAACTGTTTTTT.

The V and J genes are TRBV19 and TRBJ1-2; 8 positions agree with TRBD1. The CDR3 loop spans 18 amino acids. V dropped 6 bases and J dropped 8; count of bases not matched to a gene: 23. Germline CDR1 is LNHDA and CDR2 is SQIVND (reference sequence). CDR3 bases: TGTGCCAGTAGACCGGGACAGGATAAAATGGTGCGGCTCCAGGGCTACACCTTC. This translates into CASRPGQDKMVRLQGYTF.

V and J are TRBV6-2 or TRBV6-3 and TRBJ1-1; D remains unclear. This CDR3 comprises 11 residues. Trimming removed 6 bases from V and 9 bases from J, with 11 bases in between. Germline V gene lookup returns CDR1 MNHEY and CDR2 SVGEGT. CDR3 protein: CASSSGHKAFF. CDR3 nucleotide sequence: TGTGCCAGCAGCTCGGGTCATAAAGCTTTCTTT.

The V gene is TRBV15, the J gene TRBJ1-3, with D possibly being TRBD1 (6 bases). The CDR3 has 18 amino acids. The germline CDR1 and CDR2 sequences are LNHNV and YYDKDF (reference sequence). V was clipped by 0 bases and J by 4 bases, with 19 bases between them. The CDR3 region has the DNA TGTGCCACCAGCAGAGATTTACAGGGAATCAAACCCGGAAACACCATATATTTT. It encodes CATSRDLQGIKPGNTIYF.

The chain is built from TRBV9 and TRBJ1-5; a weak D match, TRBD1 (5 bases). Trimming took off 3 bases at V and 3 bases at J, with 10 bases between the two ends. Per the germline V gene, CDR1 is SGDLS and CDR2 is YYNGEE. The CDR3 runs 14 residues. The CDR3 spells CASSGDSPNQPQHF. The CDR3 region has the DNA TGTGCCAGCAGCGGAGACAGTCCCAATCAGCCCCAGCATTTT.

V gene TRBV5-7 combines with J gene TRBJ1-5; a weak D match, TRBD1 (5 bases). TRBV5-7 is designated an ORF whose function remains uncertain. V shed 2 bases and J shed 3 bases, with 15 bases lying between them. The CDR3 totals 16 residues. CDR3 residues: CASSLNRGYYNQPQHF. In DNA form, the CDR3 reads TGTGCCAGCAGCTTAAATAGGGGATATTACAATCAGCCCCAGCATTTT.